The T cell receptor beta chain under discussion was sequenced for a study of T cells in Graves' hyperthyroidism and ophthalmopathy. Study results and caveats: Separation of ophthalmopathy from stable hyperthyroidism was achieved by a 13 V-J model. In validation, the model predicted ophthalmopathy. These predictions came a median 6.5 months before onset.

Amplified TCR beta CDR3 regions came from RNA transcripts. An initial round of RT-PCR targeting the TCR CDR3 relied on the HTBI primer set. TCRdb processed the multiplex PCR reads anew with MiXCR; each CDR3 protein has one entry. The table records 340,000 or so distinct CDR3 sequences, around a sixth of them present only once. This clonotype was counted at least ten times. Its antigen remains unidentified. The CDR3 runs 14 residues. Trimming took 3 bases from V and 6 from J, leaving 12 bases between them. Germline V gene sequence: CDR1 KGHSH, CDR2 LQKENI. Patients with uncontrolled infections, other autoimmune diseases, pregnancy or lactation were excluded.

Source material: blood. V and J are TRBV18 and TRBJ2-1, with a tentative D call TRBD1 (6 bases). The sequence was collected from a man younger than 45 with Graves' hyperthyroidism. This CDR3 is CASSPPRQVNEQFF. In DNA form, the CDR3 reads TGTGCCAGCTCACCCCCTAGACAGGTCAATGAGCAGTTCTTC. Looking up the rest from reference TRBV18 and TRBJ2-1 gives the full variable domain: NAGVMQNPRHLVRRRGQEARLRCSPMKGHSHVYWYRQLPEEGLKFMVYLQKENIIDESGMPKERFSAEFPKEGPSILRIQQVVRGDSAAYFCASSPPRQVNEQFFGPGTRLTVL.